These 30 T cell receptor beta chains originate from one sample sequenced in a study of T cells after yellow fever vaccination. TCRdb re-analysed the 5' RACE reads in MiXCR, keeping a single row per CDR3 protein. The sample has a few hundred thousand distinct CDR3 sequences, around 10% seen once. This specimen was PBMCs, taken on the day of the first yellow fever vaccination. The receptors shown here come from a man between 18 and 29 years old who received the YFV17D yellow fever vaccine.

The chain has TRBV7-6 and TRBJ2-5, with D uncertain. Germline V gives CDR1 SGHVS, CDR2 FNYEAQ. Trimming left V 4 bases short and J 5 bases short, with 17 bases between. The CDR3 consists of 15 residues. The CDR3 sequence: CASSSNPSRPETQYF. CDR3 in DNA: TGTGCCAGCAGCTCCAACCCGTCTCGACCCGAGACCCAGTACTTC.

This clonotype has more than one count but fewer than ten. The chain links TRBV2 to TRBJ2-5; 7 bases line up with TRBD1. The CDR3 covers 17 residues. Germline V gene lookup returns CDR1 SNHLY and CDR2 FYNNEI. V shed 9 bases, J shed 3 bases, and the junction held 19 bases outside the gene matches. CDR3 loop: CASSRSKGARTKETQYF. The CDR3, as DNA: TGTGCCAGTTCAAGGTCGAAGGGGGCGCGTACCAAAGAGACCCAGTACTTC.

This clonotype was seen a handful of times. V and J are TRBV28 and TRBJ1-2, with 9 bases fitting TRBD1. Germline values: CDR1 MDHEN, CDR2 SYDVKM. This CDR3 region has 14 residues. V was pared by 5 bases and J by 4 bases, with 5 bases of the junction left unmatched. The chain's CDR3 is CASSLTGGLYGYTF. As DNA, the CDR3 is TGTGCCAGCAGTCTCACAGGGGGCCTCTATGGCTACACCTTC.

This clonotype was counted between two and nine times. The CDR3: CASSVGDYRGTDTQYF. The CDR3 DNA sequence: TGTGCCAGCAGCGTTGGGGACTACCGTGGCACAGATACGCAGTATTTT. J is TRBJ2-3 and V is TRBV9; 7 bases align to TRBD2. This CDR3 region has 16 residues. Trimming cost V 2 bases and J 1 base; bases outside gene matches: 7. Germline V lookup: CDR1 SGDLS, CDR2 YYNGEE.

This clonotype was recorded many times. The chain carries TRBV7-6 and TRBJ2-3; perhaps TRBD2 as D (6 bases). CDR1 is SGHVS, CDR2 FNYEAQ, per germline. This CDR3 is 16 amino acids long. Trimming left V 2 bases short and J 1 base short, with 13 bases between. CDR3 DNA sequence: TGTGCCAGCAGCTTATTAGCACTAGCTGGCACAGATACGCAGTATTTT. This codes for CASSLLALAGTDTQYF.

The V and J genes are TRBV6-1 and TRBJ2-5, with D hard to call. Trimming removed 4 bases from V and 4 bases from J, with 10 bases in between. Germline CDR1 is MNHNS and CDR2 is SASEGT. There are 13 residues in the CDR3. CDR3 in amino acids: CASSVRSAETQYF. Written as DNA, the CDR3 is TGTGCCAGCAGTGTTCGATCGGCAGAGACCCAGTACTTC.

This clonotype was counted a few times. V gene TRBV29-1 combines with J gene TRBJ2-5, with 8 nucleotides matching TRBD2. Trimming at V came to 3 bases and at J to 2 bases, leaving 11 bases not matched to a gene. CDR3 size: 16 residues. CDR1 and CDR2 (germline): SQVTM, ANQGSEA. This CDR3 reads CSVEFWASGFQETQYF. CDR3 DNA: TGCAGCGTTGAGTTCTGGGCTAGCGGGTTTCAAGAGACCCAGTACTTC. The whole variable domain, remainder taken from reference TRBV29-1 and TRBJ2-5, is SAVISQKPSRDICQRGTSLTIQCQVDSQVTMMFWYRQQPGQSLTLIATANQGSEATYESGFVIDKFPISRPNLTFSTLTVSNMSPEDSSIYLCSVEFWASGFQETQYFGPGTRLLVL.

The J gene is TRBJ2-3, the V gene TRBV11-1; 14 bases align to TRBD2. The CDR3 totals 16 residues. After removal of 3 bases from V and 7 bases from J, the junction contained 6 bases not matched to a gene. The germline V gene encodes CDR1 SGHAT and CDR2 FQDESV (reference sequence). This CDR3 is CASSLTSGGAWNTQYF. CDR3 DNA: TGTGCCAGCAGCTTGACTAGCGGGGGGGCCTGGAATACGCAGTATTTT. The variable domain in full, completed from reference TRBV11-1 and TRBJ2-3, reads EAEVAQSPRYKITEKSQAVAFWCDPISGHATLYWYRQILGQGPELLVQFQDESVVDDSQLPKDRFSAERLKGVDSTLKIQPAELGDSAMYLCASSLTSGGAWNTQYFGPGTRLTVL.

This clonotype has a count of ten or more. The chain recombines TRBV5-1 with TRBJ2-2; weak D call: TRBD1 (6 bases). Germline CDR1 reads SGHRS; CDR2 reads YFSETQ. V was clipped by 5 bases and J by 0 bases, with 11 bases between them. The CDR3 has 15 residues. Written as DNA, the CDR3 is TGCGCCAGCAGGTACAGGACAGCGAACACCGGGGAGCTGTTTTTT. Translating it yields CASRYRTANTGELFF.

This clonotype was seen more than once but under ten times. The CDR3 sequence: CASSPPRAETGTDTQYF. As DNA, the CDR3 is TGTGCCAGCAGCCCCCCGAGGGCCGAAACCGGCACAGATACGCAGTATTTT. The chain recombines TRBV3-1 with TRBJ2-3; D possibly corresponds to TRBD2 (5 bases). CDR1 is LGHDT and CDR2 is YNNKEL in the germline V gene (reference sequence). The V end was cut by 4 bases, the J end by 1 base, with 18 bases between. The CDR3 is 17 amino acids.

The chain links TRBV12-3 or TRBV12-4 to TRBJ2-4; D may be TRBD1 or TRBD2 (6 bases each). The V and J ends lost 5 bases and 12 bases respectively, with 14 bases between them. CDR3 length: 12 residues. The CDR3 region is CASSAYGGHQYF. In DNA form, the CDR3 reads TGTGCCAGCAGTGCGTACGGGGGCCATCAGTACTTC.

V is TRBV24-1 and J is TRBJ2-3; 7 bases are a match to TRBD2. The CDR3 covers 14 residues. The V and J ends lost 6 bases and 4 bases, in that order; junction bases with no gene match: 6. CDR1 KGHDR and CDR2 SFDVKD come from the germline V gene. The CDR3 DNA reads as TGTGCCACCAGTCGGGGACGGGGGGCAGATACGCAGTATTTT. This encodes CATSRGRGADTQYF.

This clonotype was detected a few times. V usage is TRBV9 and J usage is TRBJ2-7; 11 nucleotides line up with TRBD2. Germline values: CDR1 SGDLS, CDR2 YYNGEE. Unmatched junction bases numbered 6, after V lost 3 bases and J lost 7 bases. The CDR3 runs to 14 residues. In DNA form, the CDR3 reads TGTGCCAGCAGCGGACTAGCGGGGATGGGGGAGCAGTACTTC. This encodes CASSGLAGMGEQYF.

This clonotype showed up just a few times. This chain joins TRBV4-1 and TRBJ1-1, with a possible D match to TRBD1 (5 bases). Germline lookup yields CDR1 MGHRA and CDR2 YSYEKL. The ends were cut back, 1 base at V and 1 base at J, with 7 bases in the middle. CDR3 length equals 14 residues. CDR3 region: CASSQGQQNTEAFF. Here the CDR3 DNA reads TGCGCCAGCAGCCAAGGACAGCAGAACACTGAAGCTTTCTTT.

The J gene is TRBJ2-7, the V gene TRBV7-2; D is perhaps TRBD1 or TRBD2 (5 bases each). In germline, CDR1 is SGHTA, CDR2 FQGNSA. This CDR3 has 16 amino acids. The V end lost 0 bases, the J end lost 2 bases, and 14 bases lay between the germline ends. CDR3 region: CASSLAGTGLTYEQYF. The CDR3 DNA is TGTGCCAGCAGCTTAGCGGGAACGGGGCTAACCTACGAGCAGTACTTC.

This clonotype was counted at least ten times. This chain joins TRBV12-3 or TRBV12-4 and TRBJ2-2; D unclear. The CDR3 sequence is 13 residues long. Between the trimmed V and J ends, which lost 10 bases and 1 base, there was a span of 10 bases. The CDR3 spells CAISHRNTGELFF. As DNA, the CDR3 is TGTGCCATAAGCCACAGGAACACCGGGGAGCTGTTTTTT.

This chain connects TRBV27 to TRBJ2-1; D call uncertain. This CDR3 has 14 amino acids. Germline CDR1 reads MNHEY; CDR2 reads SMNVEV (reference sequence). Trimming stripped 8 bases from V and 5 bases from J, with 16 bases between. The CDR3, as DNA: TGTGCCAGCCGGAGCAGGCTTTCTGACAATGAGCAGTTCTTC. It specifies CASRSRLSDNEQFF.

This chain joins TRBV14 and TRBJ2-7, with 8 nucleotides matching TRBD2. The trim removed 0 bases at V and 5 bases at J, leaving 9 bases unmatched. This CDR3 has 16 amino acids. The germline V gene has CDR1 SGHDN and CDR2 FVKESK. The CDR3 here is CASSQDWRGDLNEQYF. The CDR3 coding sequence is TGTGCCAGCAGCCAAGATTGGCGGGGGGATCTCAACGAGCAGTACTTC.

This chain joins TRBV5-1 and TRBJ1-6, with D perhaps matching TRBD1 (6 bases). Per germline, CDR1 SGHRS and CDR2 YFSETQ. The V gene lost 1 base and the J gene lost 9 bases, with 20 bases spanning the gap. The CDR3 runs to 17 residues. The CDR3 region is CASSLLISDRSTSPLHF. The CDR3 coding sequence is TGCGCCAGCAGCTTGTTAATATCGGACAGATCCACTTCACCCCTCCACTTT.

This clonotype has more than one count but fewer than ten. The rearrangement links TRBV3-1 to TRBJ1-1; 9 nucleotides line up with TRBD1. CDR1 is LGHDT, CDR2 YNNKEL, per germline (reference sequence). The CDR3 is 13 residues long. Trimming at V came to 1 base and at J to 11 bases, leaving 5 bases not matched to a gene. The CDR3 loop reads CASSQATGGGAFF. CDR3 in DNA: TGTGCCAGCAGCCAAGCGACAGGGGGGGGCGCTTTCTTT.

This clonotype was seen more than once but under ten times. The chain carries TRBV10-3 and TRBJ1-2, with 7 positions matching TRBD1. The CDR3 spans 15 residues. CDR1 ENHRY and CDR2 SYGVKD come from the germline V gene. The trim removed 2 bases at V and 4 bases at J, leaving 7 bases unmatched. CDR3 residues: CAISEPRTGRYGYTF. CDR3 sequence (DNA): TGTGCCATCAGTGAGCCGAGGACAGGACGCTATGGCTACACCTTC.

The chain couples TRBV12-3 or TRBV12-4 to TRBJ2-2; tentatively, D is TRBD2 (6 bases). The CDR3 totals 13 residues. Trimming cost V 7 bases and J 6 bases, with 12 bases left between them. The CDR3 reads CASTGTGAGELFF. In nucleotides, the CDR3 is TGTGCCAGCACCGGGACGGGAGCCGGGGAGCTGTTTTTT.

This clonotype was seen only a few times. The chain links TRBV5-1 to TRBJ2-2, with 9 bases aligning to TRBD1. The J segment lost 6 bases and the V segment lost 3 bases, leaving 6 bases of the junction unmatched. The germline gives CDR1 SGHRS, CDR2 YFSETQ. This CDR3 contains 15 residues. CDR3 nucleotides: TGCGCCAGCAGCTCCACAGGGGGCCAGGCCGGGGAGCTGTTTTTT. This gives the protein CASSSTGGQAGELFF.

The J gene is TRBJ2-1, the V gene TRBV5-1, with TRBD1 matching 7 bases. The ends lost 2 bases at V and 9 bases at J; junction bases unmatched: 14. The germline V gene has CDR1 SGHRS and CDR2 YFSETQ. The CDR3 runs 16 residues. This CDR3 is CASSFTGTDRFGEQFF. As DNA, the CDR3 is TGCGCCAGCAGCTTTACCGGGACAGATAGATTCGGTGAGCAGTTCTTC.

This clonotype was detected only a few times. This CDR3 is CASSYGTRTEAFF. In DNA form, the CDR3 reads TGTGCCAGTAGTTACGGGACAAGAACAGAAGCTTTCTTT. The chain employs TRBV19 and TRBJ1-1; maybe TRBD1 (6 bases). The ends were cut back, 5 bases at V and 8 bases at J, with 15 bases in the middle. Looked up from germline, CDR1 is LNHDA and CDR2 is SQIVND (reference sequence). This CDR3 contains 13 residues.

This clonotype has a single count. Given a much more abundant clone one base away, this may be a read error. The V and J genes are TRBV6-1 and TRBJ1-5; D unclear. Germline V lookup: CDR1 MNHNS, CDR2 SASEGT. V lost 1 base, J lost 15 bases, and 10 bases lay in between. CDR3 length: 11 amino acids. The CDR3 nucleotides read TGTGCCAGCAGTGAAGAAACGACCCCGCATTTT. This translates into CASSEETTPHF.

This clonotype was counted between two and nine times. The V gene is TRBV7-2, the J gene TRBJ1-1, with no clear D. This CDR3 spans 13 amino acids. Trimming took 5 bases from V and 0 from J, leaving 7 bases between them. CDR1 is SGHTA and CDR2 is FQGNSA in the germline V gene. The CDR3 reads CASSASMNTEAFF. The CDR3 nucleotides read TGTGCCAGCAGCGCTAGTATGAACACTGAAGCTTTCTTT.

This clonotype has only a few counts. Its ends do not fully match the called genes, so a read error is possible. The chain joins TRBV12-3 or TRBV12-4 to TRBJ1-4; tentatively, D is TRBD1 (6 bases). The CDR3 runs 14 residues. The CDR3 protein is CASRLGGRGEKLFF. In DNA form, the CDR3 reads TGTGCCAGCAGATTAGGGGGGAGAGGAGAAAAACTGTTTTTT.

In its sample, this clonotype was seen a few times. This chain joins TRBV20-1 and TRBJ2-5, with D perhaps assigned TRBD1 or TRBD2 (5 bases each). Per germline, CDR1 DFQATT and CDR2 SNEGSKA (reference sequence). The V end was cut by 6 bases, the J end by 1 base, with 12 bases between. The CDR3 spans 13 residues. The CDR3 DNA follows: TGCAGTGCCCCGGGGACCACCCAAGAGACCCAGTACTTC. Its protein is CSAPGTTQETQYF.

V and J are TRBV2 and TRBJ1-5; D gene ambiguous. The CDR3 length is 12 residues. Germline V gives CDR1 SNHLY, CDR2 FYNNEI. V was shortened by 3 bases and J by 11 bases, with 11 bases between the two germline ends. CDR3 sequence: CASSEIRSTQHF. The CDR3 nucleotides read TGTGCCAGCAGTGAGATAAGGTCGACCCAGCATTTT.